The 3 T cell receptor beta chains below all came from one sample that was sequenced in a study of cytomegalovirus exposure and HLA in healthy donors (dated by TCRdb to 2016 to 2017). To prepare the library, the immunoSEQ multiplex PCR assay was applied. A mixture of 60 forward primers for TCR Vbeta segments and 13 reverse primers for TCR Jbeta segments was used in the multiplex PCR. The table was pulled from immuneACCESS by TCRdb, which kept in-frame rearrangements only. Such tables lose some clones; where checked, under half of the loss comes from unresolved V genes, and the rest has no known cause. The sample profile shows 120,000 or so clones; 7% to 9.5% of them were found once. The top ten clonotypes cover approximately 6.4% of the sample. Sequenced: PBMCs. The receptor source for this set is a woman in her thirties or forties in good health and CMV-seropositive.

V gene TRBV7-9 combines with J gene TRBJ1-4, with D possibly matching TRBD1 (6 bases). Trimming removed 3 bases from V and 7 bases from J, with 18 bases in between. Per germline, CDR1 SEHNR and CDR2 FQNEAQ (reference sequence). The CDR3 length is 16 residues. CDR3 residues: CASSFRGGASPEKLFF. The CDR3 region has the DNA TGTGCCAGCAGCTTTCGGGGGGGGGCGTCCCCTGAAAAACTGTTTTTT.

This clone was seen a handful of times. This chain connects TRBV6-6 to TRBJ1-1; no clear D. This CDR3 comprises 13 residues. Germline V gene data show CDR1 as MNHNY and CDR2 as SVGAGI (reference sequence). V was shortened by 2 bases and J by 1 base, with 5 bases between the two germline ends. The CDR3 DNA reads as TGTGCCAGCAGTTACGAACAGAACACTGAAGCTTTCTTT. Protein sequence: CASSYEQNTEAFF.

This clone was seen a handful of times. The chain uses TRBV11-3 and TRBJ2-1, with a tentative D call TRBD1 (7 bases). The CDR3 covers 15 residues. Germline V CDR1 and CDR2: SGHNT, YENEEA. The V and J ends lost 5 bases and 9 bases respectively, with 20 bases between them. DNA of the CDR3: TGTGCCAGCAGCACCCGACAGGGAGGTAAGGGTGAGCAGTTCTTC. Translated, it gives CASSTRQGGKGEQFF.